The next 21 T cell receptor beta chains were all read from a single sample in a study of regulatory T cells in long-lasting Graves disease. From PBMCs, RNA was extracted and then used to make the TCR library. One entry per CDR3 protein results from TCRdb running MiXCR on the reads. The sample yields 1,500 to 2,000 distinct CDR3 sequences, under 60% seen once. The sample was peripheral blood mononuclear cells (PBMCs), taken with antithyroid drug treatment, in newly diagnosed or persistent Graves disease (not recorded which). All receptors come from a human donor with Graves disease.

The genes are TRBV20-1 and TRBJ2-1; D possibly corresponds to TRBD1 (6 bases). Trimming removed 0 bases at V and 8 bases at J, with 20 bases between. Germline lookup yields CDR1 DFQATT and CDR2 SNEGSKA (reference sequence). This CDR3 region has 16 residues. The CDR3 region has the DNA TGCAGTGCTAGAGATTATATGGGGACATCGGGTGATGAGCAGTTCTTC. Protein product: CSARDYMGTSGDEQFF.

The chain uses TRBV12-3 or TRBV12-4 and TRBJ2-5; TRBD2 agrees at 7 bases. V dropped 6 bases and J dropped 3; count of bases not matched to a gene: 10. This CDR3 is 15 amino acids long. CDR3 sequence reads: CASSHRRLAEETQYF. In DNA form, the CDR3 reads TGTGCCAGCAGCCACCGGCGACTAGCCGAAGAGACCCAGTACTTC.

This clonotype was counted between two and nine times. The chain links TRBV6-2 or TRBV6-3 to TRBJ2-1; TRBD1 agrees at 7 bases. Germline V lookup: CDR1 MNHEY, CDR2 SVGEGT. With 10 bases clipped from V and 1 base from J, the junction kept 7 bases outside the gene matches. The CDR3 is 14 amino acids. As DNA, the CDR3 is TGTGCCATTAGACGGGACAGATCCTACAATGAGCAGTTCTTC. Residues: CAIRRDRSYNEQFF.

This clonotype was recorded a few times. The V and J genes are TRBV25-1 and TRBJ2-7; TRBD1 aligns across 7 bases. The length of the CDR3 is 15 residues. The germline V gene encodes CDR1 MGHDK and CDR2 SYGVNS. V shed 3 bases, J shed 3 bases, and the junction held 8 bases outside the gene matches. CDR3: CASSDHLRDSYEQYF. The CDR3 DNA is TGTGCCAGCAGTGATCACCTCCGGGACAGCTACGAGCAGTACTTC.

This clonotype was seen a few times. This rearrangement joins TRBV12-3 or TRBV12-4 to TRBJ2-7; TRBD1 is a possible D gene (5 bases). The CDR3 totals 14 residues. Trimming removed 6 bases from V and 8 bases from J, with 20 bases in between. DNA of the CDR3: TGTGCCAGCAGCTCAGGGTCCGTCTACGCTCAGCAGTACTTC. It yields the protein CASSSGSVYAQQYF.

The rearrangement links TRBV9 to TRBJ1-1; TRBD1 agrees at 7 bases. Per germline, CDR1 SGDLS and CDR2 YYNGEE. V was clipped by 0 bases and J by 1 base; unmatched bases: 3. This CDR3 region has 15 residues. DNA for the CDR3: TGTGCCAGCAGCGTAGAATGGACAGGGAACACTGAAGCTTTCTTT. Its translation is CASSVEWTGNTEAFF.

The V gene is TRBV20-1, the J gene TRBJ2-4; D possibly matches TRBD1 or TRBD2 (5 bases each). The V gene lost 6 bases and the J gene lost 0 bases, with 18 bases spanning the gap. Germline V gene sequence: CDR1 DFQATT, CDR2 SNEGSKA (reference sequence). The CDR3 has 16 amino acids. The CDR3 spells CSARGVDTIAKNIQYF. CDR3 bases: TGCAGTGCGCGAGGGGTAGATACCATAGCCAAAAACATTCAGTACTTC.

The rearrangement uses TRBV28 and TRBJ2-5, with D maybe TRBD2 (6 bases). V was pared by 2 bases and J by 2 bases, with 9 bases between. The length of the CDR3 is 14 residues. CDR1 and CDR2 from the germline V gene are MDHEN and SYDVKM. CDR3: CASSLNGGQETQYF. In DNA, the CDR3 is TGTGCCAGCAGTTTAAATGGGGGGCAAGAGACCCAGTACTTC. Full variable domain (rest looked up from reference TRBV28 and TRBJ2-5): DVKVTQSSRYLVKRTGEKVFLECVQDMDHENMFWYRQDPGLGLRLIYFSYDVKMKEKGDIPEGYSVSREKKERFSLILESASTNQTSMYLCASSLNGGQETQYFGPGTRLLVL.

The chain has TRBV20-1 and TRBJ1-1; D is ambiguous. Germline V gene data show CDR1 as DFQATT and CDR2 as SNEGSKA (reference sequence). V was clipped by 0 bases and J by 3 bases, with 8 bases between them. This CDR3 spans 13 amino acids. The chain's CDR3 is CSAREGGHTEAFF. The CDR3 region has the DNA TGCAGTGCTAGAGAAGGTGGGCACACTGAAGCTTTCTTT.

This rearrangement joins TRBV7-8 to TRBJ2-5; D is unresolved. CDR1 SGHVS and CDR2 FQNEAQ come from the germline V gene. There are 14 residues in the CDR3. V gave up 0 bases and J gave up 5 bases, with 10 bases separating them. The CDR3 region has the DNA TGTGCCAGCAGCTTAGCGGGGAACCGGGAGACCCAGTACTTC. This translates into CASSLAGNRETQYF.

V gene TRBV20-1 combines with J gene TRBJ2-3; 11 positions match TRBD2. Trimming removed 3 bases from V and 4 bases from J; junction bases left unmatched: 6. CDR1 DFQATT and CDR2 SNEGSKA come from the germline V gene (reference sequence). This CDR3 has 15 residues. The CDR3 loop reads CSARDASGGSDTQYF. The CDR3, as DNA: TGCAGTGCTAGGGACGCTAGCGGGGGGTCAGATACGCAGTATTTT.

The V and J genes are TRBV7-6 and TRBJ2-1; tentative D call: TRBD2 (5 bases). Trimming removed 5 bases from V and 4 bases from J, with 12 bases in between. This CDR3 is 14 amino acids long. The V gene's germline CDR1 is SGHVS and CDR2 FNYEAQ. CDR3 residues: CASSGRTRYNEQFF. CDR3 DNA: TGTGCCAGCAGCGGAAGGACTCGGTACAATGAGCAGTTCTTC.

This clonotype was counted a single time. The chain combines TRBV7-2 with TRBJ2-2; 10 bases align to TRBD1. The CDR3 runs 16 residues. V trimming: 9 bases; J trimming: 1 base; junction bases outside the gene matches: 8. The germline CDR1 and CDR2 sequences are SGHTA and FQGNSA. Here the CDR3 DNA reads TGTGCCAGTCGACAGGGGGCGCTGGGGAACACCGGGGAGCTGTTTTTT. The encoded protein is CASRQGALGNTGELFF. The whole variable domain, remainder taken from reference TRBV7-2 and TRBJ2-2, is GAGVSQSPSNKVTEKGKDVELRCDPISGHTALYWYRQSLGQGLEFLIYFQGNSAPDKSGLPSDRFSAERTGGSVSTLTIQRTQQEDSAVYLCASRQGALGNTGELFFGEGSRLTVL.

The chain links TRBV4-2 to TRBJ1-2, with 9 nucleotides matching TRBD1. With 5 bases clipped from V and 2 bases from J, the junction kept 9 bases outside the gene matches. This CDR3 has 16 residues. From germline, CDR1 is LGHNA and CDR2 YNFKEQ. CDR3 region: CASSTPRTGGNYGYTF. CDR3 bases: TGTGCCAGCAGCACCCCCCGTACAGGGGGCAACTATGGCTACACCTTC.

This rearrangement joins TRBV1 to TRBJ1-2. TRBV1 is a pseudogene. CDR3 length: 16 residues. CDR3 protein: CTSSCGDTSTNYGYTF. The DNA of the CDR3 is TGCACCAGCAGTTGCGGCGATACCAGCACTAACTATGGCTACACCTTC.

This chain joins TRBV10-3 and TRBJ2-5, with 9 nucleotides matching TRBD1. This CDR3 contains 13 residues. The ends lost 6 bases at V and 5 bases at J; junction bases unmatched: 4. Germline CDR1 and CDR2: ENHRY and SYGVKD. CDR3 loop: CAISEGQGETQYF. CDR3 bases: TGTGCCATCAGCGAGGGACAGGGCGAGACCCAGTACTTC.

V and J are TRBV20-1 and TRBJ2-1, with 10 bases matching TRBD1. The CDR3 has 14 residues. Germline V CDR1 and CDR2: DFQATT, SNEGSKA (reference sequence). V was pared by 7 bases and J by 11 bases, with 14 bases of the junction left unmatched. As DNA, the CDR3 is TGCAGTGAACTCCGACAGGGGGCGACTAGACAGCAGTTCTTC. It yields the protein CSELRQGATRQQFF.

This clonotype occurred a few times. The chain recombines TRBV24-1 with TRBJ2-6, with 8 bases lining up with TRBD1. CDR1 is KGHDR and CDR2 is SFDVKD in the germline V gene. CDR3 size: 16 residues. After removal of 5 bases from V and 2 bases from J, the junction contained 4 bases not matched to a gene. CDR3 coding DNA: TGTGCCACCAGTGGACAGGGGAGGACTGGGGCCAACGTCCTGACTTTC. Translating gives CATSGQGRTGANVLTF.

The CDR3 DNA reads as TGCAGTGCTAGATCCCGACCTCCCAATGAGCAGTTCTTC. Its translation is CSARSRPPNEQFF. J is TRBJ2-1 and V is TRBV20-1; no definite D call. V lost 2 bases to trimming and J lost 6 bases, with 11 bases between them. This CDR3 region has 13 residues. CDR1 DFQATT and CDR2 SNEGSKA come from the germline V gene (reference sequence).

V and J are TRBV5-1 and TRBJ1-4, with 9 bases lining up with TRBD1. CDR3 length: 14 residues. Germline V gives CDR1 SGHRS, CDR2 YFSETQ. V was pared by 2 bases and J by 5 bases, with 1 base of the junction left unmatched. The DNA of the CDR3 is TGCGCCAGCAGCTTCGGGACAGGGAATGAAAAACTGTTTTTT. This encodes CASSFGTGNEKLFF. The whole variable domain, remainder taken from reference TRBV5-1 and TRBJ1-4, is KAGVTQTPRYLIKTRGQQVTLSCSPISGHRSVSWYQQTPGQGLQFLFEYFSETQRNKGNFPGRFSGRQFSNSRSEMNVSTLELGDSALYLCASSFGTGNEKLFFGSGTQLSVL.

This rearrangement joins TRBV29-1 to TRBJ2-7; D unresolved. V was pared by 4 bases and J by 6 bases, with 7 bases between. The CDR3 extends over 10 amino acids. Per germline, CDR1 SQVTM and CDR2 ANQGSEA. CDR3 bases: TGCAGCGTTGTTAAGGGCGAGCAGTACTTC. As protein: CSVVKGEQYF.